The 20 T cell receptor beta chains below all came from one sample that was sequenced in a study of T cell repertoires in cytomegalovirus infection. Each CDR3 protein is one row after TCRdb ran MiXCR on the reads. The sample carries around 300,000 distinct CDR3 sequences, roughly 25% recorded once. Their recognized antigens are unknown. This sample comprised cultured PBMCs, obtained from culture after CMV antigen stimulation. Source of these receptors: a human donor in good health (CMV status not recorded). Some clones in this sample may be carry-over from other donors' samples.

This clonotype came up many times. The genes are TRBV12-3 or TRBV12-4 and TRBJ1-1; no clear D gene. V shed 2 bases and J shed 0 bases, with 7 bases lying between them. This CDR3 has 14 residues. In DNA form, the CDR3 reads TGTGCCAGCAGTTTAATAGGGATGAACACTGAAGCTTTCTTT. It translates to CASSLIGMNTEAFF.

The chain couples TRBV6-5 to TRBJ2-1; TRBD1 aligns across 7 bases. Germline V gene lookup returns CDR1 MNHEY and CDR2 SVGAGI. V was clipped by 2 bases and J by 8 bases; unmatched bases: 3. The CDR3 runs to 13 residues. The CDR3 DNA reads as TGTGCCAGCAGTTACAGGGGGCCGGATGAGCAGTTCTTC. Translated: CASSYRGPDEQFF.

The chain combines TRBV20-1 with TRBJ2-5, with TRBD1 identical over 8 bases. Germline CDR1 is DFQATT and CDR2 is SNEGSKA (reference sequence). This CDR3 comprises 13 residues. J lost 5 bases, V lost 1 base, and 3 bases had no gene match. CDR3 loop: CSARVQGAETQYF. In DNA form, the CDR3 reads TGCAGTGCTAGAGTCCAGGGGGCTGAGACCCAGTACTTC.

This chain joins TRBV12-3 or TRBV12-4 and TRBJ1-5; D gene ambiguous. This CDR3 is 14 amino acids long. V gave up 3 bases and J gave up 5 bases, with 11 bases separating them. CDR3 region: CASSFQPGHQPQHF. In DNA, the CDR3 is TGTGCCAGCAGTTTTCAGCCAGGCCATCAGCCCCAGCATTTT.

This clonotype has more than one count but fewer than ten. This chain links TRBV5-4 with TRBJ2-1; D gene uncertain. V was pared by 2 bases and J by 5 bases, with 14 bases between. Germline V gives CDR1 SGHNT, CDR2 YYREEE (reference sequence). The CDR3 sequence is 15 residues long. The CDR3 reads CASSLIGLDHNEQFF. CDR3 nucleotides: TGTGCCAGCAGCTTAATAGGTCTCGACCACAATGAGCAGTTCTTC.

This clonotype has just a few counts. The CDR3, as DNA: TGTGCCAGCAGCTTAGCGGCTAGCGGATACTCCTACAATGAGCAGTTCTTC. Translating gives CASSLAASGYSYNEQFF. The chain recombines TRBV7-2 with TRBJ2-1, with 7 bases identical to TRBD2. The V gene end was trimmed by 0 bases and the J gene end by 0 bases; junction bases not matched to a gene: 5. The CDR3 is 17 amino acids. Germline CDR1 is SGHTA and CDR2 is FQGNSA.

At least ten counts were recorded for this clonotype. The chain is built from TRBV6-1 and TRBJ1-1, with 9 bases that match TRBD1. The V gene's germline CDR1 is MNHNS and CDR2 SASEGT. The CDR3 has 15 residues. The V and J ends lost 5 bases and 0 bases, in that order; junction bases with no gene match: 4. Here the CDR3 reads CASSLQGALNTEAFF. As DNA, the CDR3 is TGTGCCAGCAGTCTACAGGGGGCCCTGAACACTGAAGCTTTCTTT.

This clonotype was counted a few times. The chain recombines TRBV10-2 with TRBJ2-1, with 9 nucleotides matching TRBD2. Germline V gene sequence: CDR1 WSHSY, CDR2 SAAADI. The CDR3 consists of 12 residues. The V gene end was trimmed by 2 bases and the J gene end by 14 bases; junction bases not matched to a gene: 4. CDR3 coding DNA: TGCGCCAGCAGTGAGCCTAGCGGGAAGGAGTTCTTC. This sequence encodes CASSEPSGKEFF.

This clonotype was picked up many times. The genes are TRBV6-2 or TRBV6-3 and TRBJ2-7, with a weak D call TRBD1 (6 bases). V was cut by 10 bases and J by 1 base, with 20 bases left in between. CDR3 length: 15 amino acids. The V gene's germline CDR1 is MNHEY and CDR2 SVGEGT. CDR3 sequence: CATQRGSLLSYEQYF. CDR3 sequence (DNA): TGTGCCACCCAAAGGGGGAGCCTACTTTCCTACGAGCAGTACTTC.

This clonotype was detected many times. Written as DNA, the CDR3 is TGTGCCAGCAGCTTTGATTTACGGGACAAAAGGCACCAAGAGACCCAGTACTTC. Its protein product is CASSFDLRDKRHQETQYF. The chain uses TRBV7-8 and TRBJ2-5, with D maybe TRBD1 (6 bases). This CDR3 has 18 residues. The V and J ends lost 3 bases and 0 bases respectively, with 20 bases between them. Germline V CDR1 and CDR2: SGHVS, FQNEAQ.

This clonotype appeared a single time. The CDR3 nucleotides are TGTGCCAGCAGCCAAGAAGGTTTTCGAAATGGCTACACCTTC. It specifies CASSQEGFRNGYTF. This rearrangement joins TRBV3-1 to TRBJ1-2; the D is unclear. Trimming stripped 0 bases from V and 6 bases from J, with 11 bases between. The CDR3 totals 14 residues. Germline V gene sequence: CDR1 LGHDT, CDR2 YNNKEL (reference sequence). The entire variable domain, with the rest obtained from reference TRBV3-1 and TRBJ1-2, is as follows: DTAVSQTPKYLVTQMGNDKSIKCEQNLGHDTMYWYKQDSKKFLKIMFSYNNKELIINETVPNRFSPKSPDKAHLNLHINSLELGDSAVYFCASSQEGFRNGYTFGSGTRLTVV.

The CDR3 is CASTNYRGRNTEAFF. The CDR3, as DNA: TGTGCCAGCACCAATTACAGGGGGCGGAACACTGAAGCTTTCTTT. This chain joins TRBV28 and TRBJ1-1; 9 positions match TRBD1. CDR3 length: 15 residues. The V gene's germline CDR1 is MDHEN and CDR2 SYDVKM. Trimming cost V 7 bases and J 1 base; bases outside gene matches: 7.

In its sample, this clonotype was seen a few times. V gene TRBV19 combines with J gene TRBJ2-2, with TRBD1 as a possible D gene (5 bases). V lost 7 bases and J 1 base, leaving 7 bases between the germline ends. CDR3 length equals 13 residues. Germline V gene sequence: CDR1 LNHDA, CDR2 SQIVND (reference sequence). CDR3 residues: CASTGQNTGELFF. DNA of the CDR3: TGTGCCAGTACTGGACAGAACACCGGGGAGCTGTTTTTT.

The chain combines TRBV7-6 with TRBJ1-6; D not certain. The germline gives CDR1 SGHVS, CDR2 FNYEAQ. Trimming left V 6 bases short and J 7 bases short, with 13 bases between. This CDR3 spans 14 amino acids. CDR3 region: CASSPESGNSPLHF. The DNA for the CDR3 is TGTGCCAGCAGTCCAGAATCTGGAAATTCACCCCTCCACTTT.

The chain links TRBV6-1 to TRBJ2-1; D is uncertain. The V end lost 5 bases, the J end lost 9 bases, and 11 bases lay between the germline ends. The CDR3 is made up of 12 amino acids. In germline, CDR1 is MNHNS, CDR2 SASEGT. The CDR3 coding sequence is TGTGCCAGCAGTTCAGGTCCCGGTGAGCAGTTCTTC. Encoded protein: CASSSGPGEQFF.

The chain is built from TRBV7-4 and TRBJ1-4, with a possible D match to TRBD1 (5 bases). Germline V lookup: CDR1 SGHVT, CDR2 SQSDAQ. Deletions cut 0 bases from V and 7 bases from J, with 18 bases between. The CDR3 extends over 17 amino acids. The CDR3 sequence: CASSLASGTETAEKLFF. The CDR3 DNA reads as TGTGCCAGCAGCTTAGCGTCGGGGACTGAGACGGCTGAAAAACTGTTTTTT.

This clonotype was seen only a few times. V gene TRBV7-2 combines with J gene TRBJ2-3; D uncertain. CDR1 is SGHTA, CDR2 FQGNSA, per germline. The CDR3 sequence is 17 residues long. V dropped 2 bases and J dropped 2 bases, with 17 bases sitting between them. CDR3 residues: CASSLIPHQSFTDTQYF. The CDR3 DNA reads TGTGCCAGCAGCTTAATCCCCCACCAATCCTTCACAGATACGCAGTATTTT.

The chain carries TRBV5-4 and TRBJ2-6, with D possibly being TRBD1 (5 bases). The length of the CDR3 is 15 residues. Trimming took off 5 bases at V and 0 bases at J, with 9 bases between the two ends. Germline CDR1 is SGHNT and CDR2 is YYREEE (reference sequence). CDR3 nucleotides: TGTGCCAGCAGAAGAAGGGGCTCTGGGGCCAACGTCCTGACTTTC. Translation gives CASRRRGSGANVLTF.

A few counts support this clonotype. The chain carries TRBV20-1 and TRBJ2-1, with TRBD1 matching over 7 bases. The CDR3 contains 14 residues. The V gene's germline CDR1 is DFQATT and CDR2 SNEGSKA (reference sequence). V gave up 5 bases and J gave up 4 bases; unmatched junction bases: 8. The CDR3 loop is CSAVRDRLYNEQFF. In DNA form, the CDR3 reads TGCAGTGCTGTCCGGGACAGATTATACAATGAGCAGTTCTTC.

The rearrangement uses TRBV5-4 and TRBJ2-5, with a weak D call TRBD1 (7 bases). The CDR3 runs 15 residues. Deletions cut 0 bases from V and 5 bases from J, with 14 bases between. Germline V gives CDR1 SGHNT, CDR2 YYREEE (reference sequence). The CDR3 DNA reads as TGTGCCAGCAGCTTGGCCGGGGGACAGTTGGAGACCCAGTACTTC. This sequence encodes CASSLAGGQLETQYF.